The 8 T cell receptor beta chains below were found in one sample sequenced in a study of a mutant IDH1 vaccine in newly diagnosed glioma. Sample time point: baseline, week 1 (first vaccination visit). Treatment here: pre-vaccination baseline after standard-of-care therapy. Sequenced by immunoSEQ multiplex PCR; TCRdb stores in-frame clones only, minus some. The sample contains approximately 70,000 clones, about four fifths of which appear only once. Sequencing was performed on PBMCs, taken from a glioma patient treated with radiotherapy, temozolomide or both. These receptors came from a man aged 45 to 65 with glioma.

The CDR3 bases are TGTGCCAGCACCGCCCCGGGGAACACTGAAGCTTTCTTT. It is translated as CASTAPGNTEAFF. The chain combines TRBV6-5 with TRBJ1-1; no reliable D call. The CDR3 loop spans 13 amino acids. Germline lookup yields CDR1 MNHEY and CDR2 SVGAGI. V was clipped by 7 bases and J by 1 base, with 10 bases between them.

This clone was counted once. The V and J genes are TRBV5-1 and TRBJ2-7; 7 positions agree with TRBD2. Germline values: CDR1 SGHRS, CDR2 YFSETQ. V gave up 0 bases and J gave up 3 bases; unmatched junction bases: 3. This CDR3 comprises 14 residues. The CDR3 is CASSLVGEGYEQYF. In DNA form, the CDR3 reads TGCGCCAGCAGCTTGGTCGGGGAGGGCTACGAGCAGTACTTC.

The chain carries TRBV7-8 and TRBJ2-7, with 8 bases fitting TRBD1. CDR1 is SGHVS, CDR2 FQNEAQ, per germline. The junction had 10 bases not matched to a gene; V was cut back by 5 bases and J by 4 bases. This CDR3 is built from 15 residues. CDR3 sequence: CASSITGGNLYEQYF. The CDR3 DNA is TGTGCCAGCAGCATTACAGGGGGGAATTTGTACGAGCAGTACTTC.

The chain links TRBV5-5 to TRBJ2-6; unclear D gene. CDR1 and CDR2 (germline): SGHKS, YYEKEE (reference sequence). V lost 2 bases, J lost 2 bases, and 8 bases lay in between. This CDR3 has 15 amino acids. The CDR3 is CASSLNGAGANVLTF. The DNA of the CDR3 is TGTGCCAGCAGCTTAAACGGTGCTGGGGCCAACGTCCTGACTTTC.

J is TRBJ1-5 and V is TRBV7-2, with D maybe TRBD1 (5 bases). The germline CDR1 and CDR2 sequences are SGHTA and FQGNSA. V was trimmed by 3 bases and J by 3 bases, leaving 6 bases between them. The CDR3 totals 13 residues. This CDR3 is CASSFGTNQPQHF. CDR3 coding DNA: TGTGCCAGCAGCTTTGGGACCAATCAGCCCCAGCATTTT.

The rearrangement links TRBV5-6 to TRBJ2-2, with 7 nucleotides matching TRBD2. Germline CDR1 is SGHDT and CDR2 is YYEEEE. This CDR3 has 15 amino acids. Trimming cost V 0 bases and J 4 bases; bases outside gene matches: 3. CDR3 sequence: CASSLGGGGTGELFF. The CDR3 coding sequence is TGTGCCAGCAGCTTGGGCGGGGGAGGCACCGGGGAGCTGTTTTTT. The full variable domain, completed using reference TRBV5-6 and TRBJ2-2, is DAGVTQSPTHLIKTRGQQVTLRCSPKSGHDTVSWYQQALGQGPQFIFQYYEEEERQRGNFPDRFSGHQFPNYSSELNVNALLLGDSALYLCASSLGGGGTGELFFGEGSRLTVL.

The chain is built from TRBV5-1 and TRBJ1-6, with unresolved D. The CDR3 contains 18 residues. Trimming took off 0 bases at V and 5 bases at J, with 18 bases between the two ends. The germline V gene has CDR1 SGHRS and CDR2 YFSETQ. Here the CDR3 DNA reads TGCGCCAGCAGCTTGGCCGTAGGACTCCTCGGTCATAATTCACCCCTCCACTTT. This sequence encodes CASSLAVGLLGHNSPLHF. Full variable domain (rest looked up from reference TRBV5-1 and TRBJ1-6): KAGVTQTPRYLIKTRGQQVTLSCSPISGHRSVSWYQQTPGQGLQFLFEYFSETQRNKGNFPGRFSGRQFSNSRSEMNVSTLELGDSALYLCASSLAVGLLGHNSPLHFGNGTRLTVT.

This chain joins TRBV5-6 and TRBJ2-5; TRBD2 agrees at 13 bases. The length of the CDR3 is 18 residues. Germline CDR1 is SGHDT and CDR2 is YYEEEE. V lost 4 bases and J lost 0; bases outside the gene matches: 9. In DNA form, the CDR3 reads TGTGCCAGCAGCCCCGCCGGGACTAGCGGGGCCTACCAAGAGACCCAGTACTTC. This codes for CASSPAGTSGAYQETQYF. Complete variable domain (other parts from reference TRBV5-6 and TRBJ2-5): DAGVTQSPTHLIKTRGQQVTLRCSPKSGHDTVSWYQQALGQGPQFIFQYYEEEERQRGNFPDRFSGHQFPNYSSELNVNALLLGDSALYLCASSPAGTSGAYQETQYFGPGTRLLVL.